This T cell receptor beta chain was profiled in a study of blood T cell repertoires in COVID-19. Original handling: Counts of nucleated cells, estimated from reference gene primer amplification, were obtained. TCRdb's copy holds only in-frame clones and misses some; the assay was immunoSEQ multiplex PCR. V, J and clone size are those of that table, while D and trimming were read from the DNA. The sample yields roughly 200,000 clones, roughly 84% seen once. CDR3 length: 18 amino acids. The V and J ends lost 4 bases and 0 bases, in that order; junction bases with no gene match: 11. Germline CDR1 is SGHTA and CDR2 is FQGNSA.

The chain joins TRBV7-2 to TRBJ2-1; 8 bases match TRBD1. The receptor was isolated from a man younger than 45 in a cohort exposed to, infected with or recovered from COVID-19 (not recorded which). The sequenced material came from PBMCs or T cells enriched from blood (not recorded which). The CDR3 DNA sequence: TGTGCCAGCAGCTCCGGGACAGGACGGGTAAGCTCCTACAATGAGCAGTTCTTC. Residues: CASSSGTGRVSSYNEQFF.